This T cell receptor beta chain was recovered during a study of blood T cell repertoires in COVID-19. Background on the study: Whether acute or convalescent, the COVID-19 samples came from the United States, Italy and Spain. Sample material is recorded as cDNA or gDNA derived from T cells, B-cell-depleted T cells, or PBMCs.

The CDR3 spans 14 residues. J was trimmed by 5 bases and V by 3 bases; bases with no gene match: 6. Germline V gives CDR1 SGHAT, CDR2 FQNNGV. In the original processing: Reference gene primer amplification in the assay estimated nucleated cell counts. This table comes from immunoSEQ multiplex PCR, and its TCRdb copy is limited to in-frame clones, with some not included. The V and J calls and clone size were taken over from that table, and D and trimming were inferred from the DNA. The sample holds 140,000 or so clones, around 81% seen once. The sequence came from a human donor in a cohort sampled during active COVID-19. The chain recombines TRBV11-2 with TRBJ2-7, with 8 bases aligning to TRBD2. The sequencing sample was made of peripheral blood. CDR3 amino acids: CASSFLGGGHEQYF. The CDR3 nucleotides are TGTGCCAGCAGCTTTTTAGGCGGGGGGCACGAGCAGTACTTC. The variable domain in full, with the rest retrieved from reference TRBV11-2 and TRBJ2-7, is EAGVAQSPRYKIIEKRQSVAFWCNPISGHATLYWYQQILGQGPKLLIQFQNNGVVDDSQLPKDRFSAERLKGVDSTLKIQPAKLEDSAVYLCASSFLGGGHEQYFGPGTRLTVT.